A single sample gave rise to the 9 T cell receptor beta chains below, sequenced in a study of Ad26.COV2.S vaccination and SARS-CoV-2 variants. Treatment described: roughly 18 received Ad26.COV2.S at low or high dose, single or two shots; about 5 received placebo; per-sample allocation not given. Specimens were obtained on day 63 following the first vaccine or placebo injection. This table comes from immunoSEQ multiplex PCR, and its TCRdb copy is limited to in-frame clones, with some not included. The sample holds roughly 400,000 clones, approximately 90% seen once. This sample comprised peripheral blood, obtained in a trial of Ad26.COV2.S vaccine versus placebo. Receptors were obtained from a person between 18 and 59 years old who received the Ad26.COV2.S COVID-19 vaccine or a placebo.

The rearrangement uses TRBV7-8 and TRBJ2-1, with 10 bases that match TRBD2. The trim removed 5 bases at V and 4 bases at J, leaving 8 bases unmatched. Per the germline V gene, CDR1 is SGHVS and CDR2 is FQNEAQ. This CDR3 is built from 16 residues. The CDR3 region has the DNA TGTGCCAGCAGCGCATTCCCGGGACTAGCGTACAATGAGCAGTTCTTC. Residues: CASSAFPGLAYNEQFF.

With respect to this clone: Other DNA sequences in this sample translate to the same CDR3. The V and J genes are TRBV30 and TRBJ2-7; 9 bases are a match to TRBD2. Germline assignment: CDR1 GTSNPN and CDR2 SVGIG (reference sequence). CDR3 length: 12 amino acids. Unmatched junction bases numbered 4, after V lost 3 bases and J lost 7 bases. The CDR3 reads CAWSAGGYEQYF. The CDR3 DNA reads TGTGCCTGGAGCGCGGGGGGGTATGAGCAGTACTTC. Looking up the rest from reference TRBV30 and TRBJ2-7 gives the full variable domain: SQTIHQWPATLVQPVGSPLSLECTVEGTSNPNLYWYRQAAGRGLQLLFYSVGIGQISSEVPQNLSASRPQDRQFILSSKKLLLSDSGFYLCAWSAGGYEQYFGPGTRLTVT.

J is TRBJ2-5 and V is TRBV28; a weak D match, TRBD2 (5 bases). The CDR3 is 14 residues long. V was cut by 2 bases and J by 4 bases, with 11 bases left in between. CDR1 MDHEN and CDR2 SYDVKM come from the germline V gene. The CDR3 DNA reads as TGTGCCAGCAGTTTAGCGGGTCATGGAGAGACCCAGTACTTC. The encoded protein is CASSLAGHGETQYF.

The gene calls are TRBV11-2 and TRBJ1-6, with D perhaps TRBD1 (6 bases). Trimming removed 6 bases at V and 0 bases at J, with 21 bases between. Per the germline V gene, CDR1 is SGHAT and CDR2 is FQNNGV. This CDR3 is 19 amino acids long. This CDR3 reads CASRWGVDRLSSYNSPLHF. CDR3 sequence (DNA): TGTGCCAGCAGATGGGGCGTCGACAGGCTGAGCTCCTATAATTCACCCCTCCACTTT.

The CDR3 protein is CASSLTSPYNEQFF. The CDR3 DNA reads as TGTGCCAGCAGTTTGACTAGCCCTTACAATGAGCAGTTCTTC. The chain is built from TRBV27 and TRBJ2-1; 7 positions agree with TRBD2. Germline V lookup: CDR1 MNHEY, CDR2 SMNVEV (reference sequence). This CDR3 contains 14 residues. The V gene end was trimmed by 3 bases and the J gene end by 4 bases; junction bases not matched to a gene: 3.

The J gene is TRBJ2-7, the V gene TRBV7-9; D perhaps matches TRBD1 (7 bases). The CDR3 covers 15 residues. V gave up 2 bases and J gave up 3 bases, with 14 bases separating them. Germline values: CDR1 SEHNR, CDR2 FQNEAQ (reference sequence). CDR3 bases: TGTGCCAGCAGCTTACTTCAGGGGGGAAACTACGAGCAGTACTTC. It encodes CASSLLQGGNYEQYF. Based on the CDR3 plus reference TRBV7-9 and TRBJ2-7, the full variable domain is DTGVSQNPRHKITKRGQNVTFRCDPISEHNRLYWYRQTLGQGPEFLTYFQNEAQLEKSRLLSDRFSAERPKGSFSTLEIQRTEQGDSAMYLCASSLLQGGNYEQYFGPGTRLTVT.

V usage is TRBV19 and J usage is TRBJ2-2; 8 nucleotides agree with TRBD2. This CDR3 region has 16 residues. V shed 5 bases, J shed 5 bases, and the junction held 10 bases outside the gene matches. Germline V gene data show CDR1 as LNHDA and CDR2 as SQIVND (reference sequence). CDR3 loop: CASSGASGSGTGELFF. The CDR3 DNA sequence: TGTGCCAGTAGTGGCGCAAGCGGGAGTGGGACCGGGGAGCTGTTTTTT.

The V gene is TRBV5-1, the J gene TRBJ1-1; perhaps TRBD1 as D (5 bases). Germline V gene lookup returns CDR1 SGHRS and CDR2 YFSETQ. V lost 0 bases to trimming and J lost 4 bases, with 19 bases between them. This CDR3 contains 17 residues. Written as DNA, the CDR3 is TGCGCCAGCAGCTTGGCCCCCGCGGGAGGGGTGGGCACTGAAGCTTTCTTT. Protein: CASSLAPAGGVGTEAFF.

The chain links TRBV19 to TRBJ2-1; D call uncertain. The germline V and J ends were trimmed by 5 bases and 0 bases, with 8 bases remaining between them. The CDR3 has 14 residues. The germline gives CDR1 LNHDA, CDR2 SQIVND (reference sequence). The DNA of the CDR3 is TGTGCCAGTAGTGCATGGAGCTCCTACAATGAGCAGTTCTTC. Its protein product is CASSAWSSYNEQFF.